These 20 T cell receptor beta chains were all obtained from the same sample, sequenced in a study of blood T cell repertoires in COVID-19. Sequencing used immunoSEQ multiplex PCR; TCRdb keeps in-frame clones, though not all of them. Here the sample spans around 120,000 clones, roughly 90% being singletons. The sequenced material came from peripheral blood. The receptor set was obtained from a man aged 50 to 60 with active COVID-19.

This rearrangement joins TRBV4-2 to TRBJ2-7; 11 bases agree with TRBD1. This CDR3 spans 15 amino acids. Trimming at V came to 3 bases and at J to 4 bases, leaving 5 bases not matched to a gene. Germline CDR1 LGHNA, CDR2 YNFKEQ. CDR3 sequence: CASSHSGQGAYEQYF. CDR3 nucleotide sequence: TGTGCCAGCAGCCATTCTGGACAGGGGGCATACGAGCAGTACTTC.

The CDR3 region has the DNA TGTGCCAGCAGGCGGCGGGGAACCTACGAGCAGTACGTC. Protein product: CASRRRGTYEQYV. The V and J genes are TRBV5-6 and TRBJ2-7, with D perhaps TRBD2 (6 bases). The V end was cut by 5 bases, the J end by 2 bases, with 11 bases between. The CDR3 is 13 residues long. Germline V CDR1 and CDR2: SGHDT, YYEEEE.

The CDR3 DNA reads TGTGCCACCAGCAGAGGTAGACAGGGGGCTGAAGATACGCAGTATTTT. It translates to CATSRGRQGAEDTQYF. The chain recombines TRBV15 with TRBJ2-3; TRBD1 agrees at 10 bases. Trimming took 1 base from V and 5 from J; bases not matched to a gene: 6. The CDR3 is made up of 16 amino acids. Germline-derived CDR1 and CDR2 are LNHNV and YYDKDF (reference sequence).

The genes are TRBV15 and TRBJ1-2; D unclear. Germline V gives CDR1 LNHNV, CDR2 YYDKDF (reference sequence). The length of the CDR3 is 17 residues. Trimming took off 1 base at V and 1 base at J, with 16 bases between the two ends. The CDR3 nucleotides read TGTGCCACCAGCAGAGCCCGGGTCCCAGCCCTTAACTATGGCTACACCTTC. Translating gives CATSRARVPALNYGYTF.

Note on this clone: The germline gene is not matched at one end of the junction; a read error may be the cause. The CDR3 DNA sequence: TGTGCCAGCAGTTATTCAGGGGTGAACAGTGAAGCTTTCTTT. This gives the protein CASSYSGVNSEAFF. The chain carries TRBV6-5 and TRBJ1-1, with D maybe TRBD1 (6 bases). CDR3 length: 14 residues. The germline V gene encodes CDR1 MNHEY and CDR2 SVGAGI.

This chain uses TRBV7-9 with TRBJ1-1, with a possible D match to TRBD1 (6 bases). This CDR3 spans 15 amino acids. Trimming left V 4 bases short and J 0 bases short, with 12 bases between. Germline V lookup: CDR1 SEHNR, CDR2 FQNEAQ (reference sequence). The CDR3, as DNA: TGTGCCAGCAGCTCAGGGGTCGGGTTGAACACTGAAGCTTTCTTT. Translation: CASSSGVGLNTEAFF.

V gene TRBV11-2 combines with J gene TRBJ2-7; D is undetermined. CDR1 SGHAT and CDR2 FQNNGV come from the germline V gene. V was pared by 2 bases and J by 1 base, with 6 bases between. The CDR3 has 13 residues. This chain's CDR3 is CASSLNFSYEQYF. CDR3 DNA sequence: TGTGCCAGCAGCTTAAACTTTTCCTACGAGCAGTACTTC.

The genes are TRBV7-9 and TRBJ1-4; 7 bases map to TRBD1. The CDR3 extends over 13 amino acids. Germline trimming cut 9 bases from V and 3 bases from J; bases unmatched to any gene: 4. The germline V gene encodes CDR1 SEHNR and CDR2 FQNEAQ (reference sequence). The CDR3 is CASNRGANEKLFF. Here the CDR3 DNA reads TGTGCCAGTAACAGGGGAGCTAATGAAAAACTGTTTTTT. Drawing the rest from reference TRBV7-9 and TRBJ1-4, the complete variable domain is DTGVSQNPRHKITKRGQNVTFRCDPISEHNRLYWYRQTLGQGPEFLTYFQNEAQLEKSRLLSDRFSAERPKGSFSTLEIQRTEQGDSAMYLCASNRGANEKLFFGSGTQLSVL.

The chain links TRBV6-6 to TRBJ2-1, with 8 bases that match TRBD2. After removal of 7 bases from V and 8 bases from J, the junction contained 13 bases not matched to a gene. CDR3 length: 15 amino acids. Germline V lookup: CDR1 MNHNY, CDR2 SVGAGI (reference sequence). CDR3 coding DNA: TGTGCCAGCAATACCGGGGGGACTAGTCGCTATGAGCAGTTCTTC. Translated, it gives CASNTGGTSRYEQFF.

The rearrangement joins TRBV6-1 to TRBJ1-6, with D possibly matching TRBD1 (6 bases). The CDR3 is 16 residues long. Germline loops: CDR1 MNHNS, CDR2 SASEGT. V lost 0 bases and J 9 bases, leaving 15 bases between the germline ends. The CDR3: CASSEAVTGVGSPLHF. For the CDR3, the DNA is TGTGCCAGCAGTGAAGCTGTGACAGGCGTCGGTTCACCCCTCCACTTT.

V gene TRBV7-2 combines with J gene TRBJ2-1; 12 bases match TRBD2. Trimming at V came to 5 bases and at J to 7 bases, leaving 12 bases not matched to a gene. The CDR3 spans 17 residues. Germline V lookup: CDR1 SGHTA, CDR2 FQGNSA. The CDR3 DNA follows: TGTGCCAGCAGCCCCCGACTAGCGGGAGAGGCTTGGAATGAGCAGTTCTTC. It specifies CASSPRLAGEAWNEQFF.

The chain uses TRBV6-5 and TRBJ2-7; 7 bases align to TRBD1. This CDR3 has 15 amino acids. Trimming took 6 bases from V and 5 from J; bases not matched to a gene: 13. CDR1 MNHEY and CDR2 SVGAGI come from the germline V gene. Here the CDR3 DNA reads TGTGCCAGCAGGAAATTAGATACAGGGGCCAACGAGCAGTACTTC. Encoded protein: CASRKLDTGANEQYF.

This sequence joins TRBV5-1 and TRBJ2-2; the D is unclear. V was cut by 0 bases and J by 0 bases, with 9 bases left in between. Per germline, CDR1 SGHRS and CDR2 YFSETQ. The CDR3 loop spans 16 amino acids. The CDR3 protein is CASSLGVATNTGELFF. The CDR3 nucleotides are TGCGCCAGCAGCTTGGGAGTAGCAACGAACACCGGGGAGCTGTTTTTT. Variable domain in full (rest from reference TRBV5-1 and TRBJ2-2): KAGVTQTPRYLIKTRGQQVTLSCSPISGHRSVSWYQQTPGQGLQFLFEYFSETQRNKGNFPGRFSGRQFSNSRSEMNVSTLELGDSALYLCASSLGVATNTGELFFGEGSRLTVL.

This rearrangement joins TRBV15 to TRBJ1-5, with 9 bases fitting TRBD1. The V segment lost 1 base and the J segment 0 bases; nucleotides outside the gene matches: 7. The CDR3 runs 18 residues. CDR1 LNHNV and CDR2 YYDKDF come from the germline V gene (reference sequence). The CDR3 here is CATSRAGQGFFSNQPQHF. CDR3 coding DNA: TGTGCCACCAGCAGAGCGGGACAGGGTTTTTTTAGCAATCAGCCCCAGCATTTT.

The table lists this clone with a few counts. The V call is TRBV9, the J call TRBJ2-1; TRBD2 agrees at 8 bases. The CDR3 contains 14 residues. From germline, CDR1 is SGDLS and CDR2 YYNGEE. V was pared by 3 bases and J by 3 bases, with 2 bases of the junction left unmatched. The CDR3 region has the DNA TGTGCCAGCAGCGCGGGACTAGACTACAATGAGCAGTTCTTC. Protein sequence: CASSAGLDYNEQFF.

This chain connects TRBV5-1 to TRBJ2-5; 7 bases align to TRBD1. V lost 4 bases and J lost 3; bases outside the gene matches: 9. Germline V CDR1 and CDR2: SGHRS, YFSETQ. The CDR3 covers 15 residues. CDR3 region: CASSESPTGKETQYF. The CDR3 bases are TGCGCCAGCAGCGAAAGCCCGACAGGGAAAGAGACCCAGTACTTC.

This chain's CDR3 is CASSPSEMNTEAFF. CDR3 DNA: TGTGCCAGCAGCCCGTCGGAGATGAACACTGAAGCTTTCTTT. The rearrangement links TRBV9 to TRBJ1-1; D is uncertain. V lost 4 bases and J lost 0, with 10 bases in between. Per the germline V gene, CDR1 is SGDLS and CDR2 is YYNGEE. The CDR3 consists of 14 residues.

This clone appeared once. The rearrangement joins TRBV6-1 to TRBJ2-5, with unresolved D. With 1 base removed from V and 4 bases from J, the gap between germline ends came to 7 bases. The CDR3 contains 13 residues. Looked up from germline, CDR1 is MNHNS and CDR2 is SASEGT. The DNA of the CDR3 is TGTGCCAGCAGTGAAGGGATAGCAGAGACCCAGTACTTC. It specifies CASSEGIAETQYF.

The V gene is TRBV5-1, the J gene TRBJ2-1; 7 bases match TRBD1. Germline V CDR1 and CDR2: SGHRS, YFSETQ. The CDR3 runs to 15 residues. The J segment lost 6 bases and the V segment lost 4 bases, leaving 10 bases of the junction unmatched. The CDR3 DNA is TGCGCCAGCAGCCCCTACAGGGGTACGGGCAATGAGCAGTTCTTC. Protein: CASSPYRGTGNEQFF.

The chain employs TRBV2 and TRBJ2-1, with a tentative D call TRBD2 (5 bases). Trimming removed 6 bases at V and 4 bases at J, with 16 bases between. Germline V gene lookup returns CDR1 SNHLY and CDR2 FYNNEI. The CDR3 is 15 amino acids. CDR3 bases: TGTGCCAGCAGACTTGACCGGGAAGAATACAATGAGCAGTTCTTC. Translating it yields CASRLDREEYNEQFF.